This T cell receptor beta chain was captured by sequencing in a study of response to subunit inactivated influenza vaccine listed by TCRdb under 2018. About the full investigation: Deep quantitative profiling of the T cell receptor repertoire was used in the study to follow responses to a trivalent subunit inactivated influenza vaccine. General conclusions and limits of the study: The authors proposed that each seasonal influenza vaccination may bring in only a limited number of new T cells.

Turning to this clonotype: Its antigen has not been determined. The record has no base qualities; no much larger clone is one base away.

CDR1 is given as DFQATT and CDR2 as SNEGSKA, both from the germline V gene (reference sequence). The germline V and J ends show losses of 3 bases and 3 bases respectively, and no gene match explains 1 base of the junction. From its cysteine to its phenylalanine, the CDR3 spans 13 amino acids. Solely the CDR3 DNA is kept, with 39 bases framed from the first base. The library was produced with RT-PCR. The instrument given in TCRdb is Illumina HiSeq 2500. The public sequencing data were trimmed at Q25 with fastp and processed into clonotypes with MiXCR by TCRdb, which kept only in-frame beta chains. Rows merge per CDR3 protein into single entries with the most common DNA and genes. For this sample there are roughly 500,000 distinct CDR3 sequences; approximately 15% appear just once. The ten largest clonotypes hold less than 4% of the sample.

The specimen was CD4+ T cells sorted from PBMCs, collected less than 30 months after vaccination. The sequence derives from a man between 50 and 70 years old who received an inactivated influenza vaccine. Donor details come from another sample of the same person, matched by shared clones. The rearrangement combines TRBV20-1 with TRBJ2-7, with TRBD2 identical over 11 junction bases. The bases are TGCAGTGCTAGCCTAGCGGGGGGCTACGAGCAGTACTTC. It translates as CSASLAGGYEQYF.